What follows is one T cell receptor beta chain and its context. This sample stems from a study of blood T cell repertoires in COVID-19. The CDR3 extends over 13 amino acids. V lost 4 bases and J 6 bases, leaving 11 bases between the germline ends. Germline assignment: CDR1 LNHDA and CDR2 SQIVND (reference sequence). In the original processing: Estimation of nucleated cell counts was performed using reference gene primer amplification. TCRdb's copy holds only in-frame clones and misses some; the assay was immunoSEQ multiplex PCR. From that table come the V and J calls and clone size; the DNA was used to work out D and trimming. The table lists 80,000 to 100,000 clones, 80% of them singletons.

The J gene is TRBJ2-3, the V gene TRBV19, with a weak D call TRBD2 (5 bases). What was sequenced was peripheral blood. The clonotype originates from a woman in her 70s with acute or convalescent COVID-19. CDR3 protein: CASSRSVADTQYF. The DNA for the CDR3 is TGTGCCAGTAGTAGGTCCGTAGCGGATACGCAGTATTTT.